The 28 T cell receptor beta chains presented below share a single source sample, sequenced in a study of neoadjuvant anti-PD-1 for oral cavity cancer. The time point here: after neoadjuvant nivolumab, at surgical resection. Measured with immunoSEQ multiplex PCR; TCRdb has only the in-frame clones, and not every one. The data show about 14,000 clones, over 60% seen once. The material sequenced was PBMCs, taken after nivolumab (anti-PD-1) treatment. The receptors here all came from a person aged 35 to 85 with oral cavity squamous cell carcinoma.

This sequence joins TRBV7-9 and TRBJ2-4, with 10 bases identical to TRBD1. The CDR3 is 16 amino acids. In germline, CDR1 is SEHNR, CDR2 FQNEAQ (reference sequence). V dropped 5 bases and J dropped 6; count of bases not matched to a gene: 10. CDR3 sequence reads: CASSRQGASQGNIQYF. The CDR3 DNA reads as TGTGCCAGCAGCCGACAGGGGGCGAGCCAAGGAAACATTCAGTACTTC.

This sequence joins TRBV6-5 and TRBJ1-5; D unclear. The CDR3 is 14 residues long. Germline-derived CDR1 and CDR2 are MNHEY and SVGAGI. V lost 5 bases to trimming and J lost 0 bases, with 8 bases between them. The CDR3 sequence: CASSGQNSNQPQHF. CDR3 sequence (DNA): TGTGCCAGCAGTGGTCAGAATAGCAATCAGCCCCAGCATTTT.

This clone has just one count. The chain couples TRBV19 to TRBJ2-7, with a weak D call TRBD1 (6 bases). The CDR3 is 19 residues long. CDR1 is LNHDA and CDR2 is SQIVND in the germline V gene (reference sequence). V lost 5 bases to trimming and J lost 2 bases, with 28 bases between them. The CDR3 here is CASSLGGIDKPSSTYEQYF. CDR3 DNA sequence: TGTGCCAGTAGTTTAGGGGGAATCGACAAGCCGTCCTCGACCTACGAGCAGTACTTC.

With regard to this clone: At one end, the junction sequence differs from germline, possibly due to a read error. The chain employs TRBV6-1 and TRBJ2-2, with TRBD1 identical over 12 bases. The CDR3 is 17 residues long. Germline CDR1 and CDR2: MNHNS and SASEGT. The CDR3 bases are TGTGCCAGCAGCGAAGACCCGGGACAGGGGGCTACCGGGGAGCTGTTTTTT. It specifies CASSEDPGQGATGELFF.

In DNA form, the CDR3 reads TGTGCCATCAGTGAGGAGGTTATAGGGGGGGCCAACGTCCTGACTTTC. It is translated as CAISEEVIGGANVLTF. This chain uses TRBV10-3 with TRBJ2-6; no clear D gene. Germline-derived CDR1 and CDR2 are ENHRY and SYGVKD. V lost 2 bases and J lost 4, with 12 bases in between. The CDR3 is 16 residues long.

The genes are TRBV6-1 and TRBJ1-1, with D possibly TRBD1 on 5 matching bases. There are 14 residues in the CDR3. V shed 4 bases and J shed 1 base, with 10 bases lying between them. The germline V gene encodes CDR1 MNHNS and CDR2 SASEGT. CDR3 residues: CASSVGQENTEAFF. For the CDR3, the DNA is TGTGCCAGCAGTGTTGGACAAGAGAACACTGAAGCTTTCTTT.

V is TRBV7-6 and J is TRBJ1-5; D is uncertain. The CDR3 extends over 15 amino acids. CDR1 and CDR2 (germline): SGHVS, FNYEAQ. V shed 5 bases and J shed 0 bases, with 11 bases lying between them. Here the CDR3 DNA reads TGTGCCAGCAGCCAAGGGCCCGATAGCAATCAGCCCCAGCATTTT. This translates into CASSQGPDSNQPQHF.

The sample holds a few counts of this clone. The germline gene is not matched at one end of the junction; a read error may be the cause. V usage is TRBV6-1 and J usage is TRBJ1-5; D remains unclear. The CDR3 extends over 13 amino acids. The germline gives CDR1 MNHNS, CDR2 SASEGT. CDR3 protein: CASSVVGNQPQHF. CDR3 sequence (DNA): TGTGCCAGCAGTGTAGTGGGCAACCAGCCCCAGCATTTT.

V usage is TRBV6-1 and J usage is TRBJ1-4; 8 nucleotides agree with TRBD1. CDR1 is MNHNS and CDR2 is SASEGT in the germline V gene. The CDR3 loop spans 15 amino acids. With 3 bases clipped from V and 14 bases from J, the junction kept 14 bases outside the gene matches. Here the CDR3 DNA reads TGTGCCAGCAGTGACCCAGGGACAGGCTTCATTCGTCTGTTTTTT. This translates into CASSDPGTGFIRLFF.

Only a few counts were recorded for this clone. The CDR3 DNA reads as TGTGCCAGCAGCGTAGGGCGGGGCACCGGGGAGCTGTTTTTT. Translating it yields CASSVGRGTGELFF. This chain joins TRBV9 and TRBJ2-2; TRBD2 might be the D (6 bases). Trimming cost V 0 bases and J 4 bases, with 7 bases left between them. This CDR3 has 14 amino acids. CDR1 is SGDLS and CDR2 is YYNGEE in the germline V gene.

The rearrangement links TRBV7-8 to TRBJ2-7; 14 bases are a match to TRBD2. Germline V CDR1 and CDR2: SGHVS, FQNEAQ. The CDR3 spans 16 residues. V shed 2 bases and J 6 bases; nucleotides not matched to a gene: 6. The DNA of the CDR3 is TGTGCCAGCAGCTTACGGACTAGCGGGAGGAGGGCCGAGCAGTACTTC. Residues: CASSLRTSGRRAEQYF.

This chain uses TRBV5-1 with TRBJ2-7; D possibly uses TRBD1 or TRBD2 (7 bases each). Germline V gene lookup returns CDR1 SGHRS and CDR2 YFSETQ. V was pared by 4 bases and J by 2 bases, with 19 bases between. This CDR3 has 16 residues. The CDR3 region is CASSIQGGTFTYEQYF. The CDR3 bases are TGCGCCAGCAGCATCCAGGGGGGGACTTTTACCTACGAGCAGTACTTC.

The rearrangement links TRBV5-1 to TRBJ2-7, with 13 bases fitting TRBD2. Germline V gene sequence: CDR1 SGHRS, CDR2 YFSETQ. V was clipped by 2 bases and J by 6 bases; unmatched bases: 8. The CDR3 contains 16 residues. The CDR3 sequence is CASSFSAGTSGIEQYF. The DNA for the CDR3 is TGCGCCAGCAGCTTCTCGGCCGGGACTAGCGGGATCGAGCAGTACTTC.

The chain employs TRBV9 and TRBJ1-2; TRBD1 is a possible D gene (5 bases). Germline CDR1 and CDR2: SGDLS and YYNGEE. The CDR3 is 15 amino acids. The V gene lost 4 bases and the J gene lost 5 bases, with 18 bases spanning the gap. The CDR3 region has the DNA TGTGCCAGCAGCCCCACAGCCAGGGTTCCTTATGGCTACACCTTC. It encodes CASSPTARVPYGYTF.

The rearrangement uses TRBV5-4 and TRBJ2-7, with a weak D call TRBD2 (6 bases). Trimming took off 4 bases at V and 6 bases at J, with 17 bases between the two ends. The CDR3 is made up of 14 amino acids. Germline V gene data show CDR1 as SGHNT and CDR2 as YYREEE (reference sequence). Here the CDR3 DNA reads TGTGCCAGCAGCCCTGAGGGACTCCCCGTCGAGCAGTACTTC. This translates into CASSPEGLPVEQYF.

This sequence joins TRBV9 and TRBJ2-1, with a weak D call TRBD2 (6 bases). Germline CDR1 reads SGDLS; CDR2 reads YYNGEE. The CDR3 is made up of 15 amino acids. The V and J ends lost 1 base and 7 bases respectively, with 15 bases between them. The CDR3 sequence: CASSVQSGLMNEQFF. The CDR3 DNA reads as TGTGCCAGCAGCGTACAAAGCGGGCTTATGAATGAGCAGTTCTTC.

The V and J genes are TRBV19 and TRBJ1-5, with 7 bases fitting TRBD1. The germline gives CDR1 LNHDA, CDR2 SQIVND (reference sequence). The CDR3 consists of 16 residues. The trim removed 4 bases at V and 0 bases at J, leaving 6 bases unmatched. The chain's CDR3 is CASSTAGGNSNQPQHF. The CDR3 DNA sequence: TGTGCCAGTAGTACCGCAGGGGGAAATAGCAATCAGCCCCAGCATTTT.

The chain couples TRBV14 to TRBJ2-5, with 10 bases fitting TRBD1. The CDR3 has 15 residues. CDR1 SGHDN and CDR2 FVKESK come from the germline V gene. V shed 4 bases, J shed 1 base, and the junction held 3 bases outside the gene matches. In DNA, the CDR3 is TGTGCCAGCAGCCCACGGACAGGGGGCCAAGAGACCCAGTACTTC. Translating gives CASSPRTGGQETQYF.

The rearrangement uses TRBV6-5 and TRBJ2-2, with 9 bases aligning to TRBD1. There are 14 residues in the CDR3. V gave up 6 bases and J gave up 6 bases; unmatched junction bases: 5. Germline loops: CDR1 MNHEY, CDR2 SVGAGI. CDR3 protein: CASRQQGAAGELFF. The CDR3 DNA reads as TGTGCCAGCAGGCAACAGGGGGCGGCCGGGGAGCTGTTTTTT.

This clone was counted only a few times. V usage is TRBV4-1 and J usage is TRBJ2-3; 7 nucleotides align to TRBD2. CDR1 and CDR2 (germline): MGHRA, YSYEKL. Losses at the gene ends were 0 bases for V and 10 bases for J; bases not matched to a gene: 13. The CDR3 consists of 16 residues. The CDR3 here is CASSQEGRDAVSAQYF. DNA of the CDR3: TGCGCCAGCAGCCAAGAAGGGAGGGACGCCGTCTCGGCGCAGTATTTT.

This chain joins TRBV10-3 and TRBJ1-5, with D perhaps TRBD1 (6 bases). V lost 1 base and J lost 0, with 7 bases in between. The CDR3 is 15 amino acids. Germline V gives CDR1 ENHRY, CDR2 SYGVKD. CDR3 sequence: CAISELQGSNQPQHF. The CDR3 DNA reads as TGTGCCATCAGTGAGTTACAGGGTAGCAATCAGCCCCAGCATTTT.

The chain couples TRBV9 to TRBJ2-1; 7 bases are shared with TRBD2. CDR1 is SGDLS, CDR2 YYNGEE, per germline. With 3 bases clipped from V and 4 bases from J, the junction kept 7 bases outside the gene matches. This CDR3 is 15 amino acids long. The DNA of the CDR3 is TGTGCCAGCAGCGCCGGAGGACTAGGTTACAATGAGCAGTTCTTC. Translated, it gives CASSAGGLGYNEQFF.

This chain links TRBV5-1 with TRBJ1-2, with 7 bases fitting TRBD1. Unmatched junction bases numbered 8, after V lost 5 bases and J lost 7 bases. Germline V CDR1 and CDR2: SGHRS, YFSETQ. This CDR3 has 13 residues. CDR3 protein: CASSRQGDSGYTF. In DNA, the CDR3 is TGCGCCAGCAGTCGACAGGGAGACTCTGGCTACACCTTC.

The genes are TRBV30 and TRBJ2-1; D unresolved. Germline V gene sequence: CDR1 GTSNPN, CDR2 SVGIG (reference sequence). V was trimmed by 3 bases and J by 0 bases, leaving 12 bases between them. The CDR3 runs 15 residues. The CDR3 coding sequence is TGTGCCTGGAGGGCGGCACGCTACTCCTACAATGAGCAGTTCTTC. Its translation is CAWRAARYSYNEQFF.

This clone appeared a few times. The DNA for the CDR3 is TGTGCCAGCAGCTTGGTCTGGGGGGGAGAAGCTTTCTTT. Amino acids: CASSLVWGGEAFF. The chain uses TRBV5-4 and TRBJ1-1; D is possibly TRBD1 (5 bases). The CDR3 has 13 amino acids. Trimming removed 0 bases from V and 8 bases from J, with 11 bases in between. Germline CDR1 and CDR2: SGHNT and YYREEE (reference sequence).

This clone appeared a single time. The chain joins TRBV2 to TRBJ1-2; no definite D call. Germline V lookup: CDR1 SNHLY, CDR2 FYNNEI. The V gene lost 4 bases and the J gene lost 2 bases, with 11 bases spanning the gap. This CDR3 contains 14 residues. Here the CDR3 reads CASSVLLTNYGYTF. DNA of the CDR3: TGTGCCAGCAGTGTCCTCCTGACAAACTATGGCTACACCTTC.

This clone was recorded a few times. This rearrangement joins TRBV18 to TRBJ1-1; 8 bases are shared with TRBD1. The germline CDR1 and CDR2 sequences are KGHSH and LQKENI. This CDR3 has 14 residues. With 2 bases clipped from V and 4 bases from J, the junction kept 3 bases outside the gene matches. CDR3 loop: CASSPGQGVTEAFF. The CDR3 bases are TGTGCCAGCTCACCAGGACAGGGTGTCACTGAAGCTTTCTTT.

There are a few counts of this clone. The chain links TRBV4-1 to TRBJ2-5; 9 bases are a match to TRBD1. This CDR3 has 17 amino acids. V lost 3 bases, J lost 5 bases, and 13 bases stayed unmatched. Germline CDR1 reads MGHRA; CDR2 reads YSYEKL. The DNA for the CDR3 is TGCGCCAGCAGCCAGGTGACCGGGACAGGGTATCAGGAGACCCAGTACTTC. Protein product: CASSQVTGTGYQETQYF.